A selection of T cell receptor beta chains follows, all from one sample in a study of beta chain features in type 1 diabetes. TCRdb's copy holds only in-frame clones and misses some; the assay was immunoSEQ multiplex PCR. The table has some 240,000 clones, around 16% seen once. Sequenced sample: naive CD4+ T cells from blood. Receptors were obtained from a man aged 30 to 45 with type 1 diabetes. Each CDR3 is given with its conserved first and last residue. Fields, in order: J gene, V gene, clone size, D gene, CDR3 DNA, CDR3 protein. D genes are given only for firm matches. Not every row has a clone size; where given, it reads once, few, many or a size class.

>TRBJ2-4|TRBV7-2|few|-
TGTGCCAGCAGCTCCAGGGGGGATTCAGCCAAAAACATTCAGTACTTC
CASSSRGDSAKNIQYF
>TRBJ2-1|TRBV7-2|few|TRBD1
TGTGCCAGCAGCTACGACAGGGGAGATGAGCAGTTCTTC
CASSYDRGDEQFF
>TRBJ2-3|TRBV5-1|few|TRBD2
TGCGCCAGCAGCCTCAGAACCTTAGCGGGAGGAGGTGATACGCAGTATTTT
CASSLRTLAGGGDTQYF
>TRBJ2-1|TRBV5-1|-|-
TGCGCCAGCAGCGATCCACTAGATAAGGAGCAGTTCTTC
CASSDPLDKEQFF
>TRBJ2-5|TRBV7-9|few|-
TGTGCCAGCAGCTTAGCGCAAAAGGGTTGGCGCCAAGAGACCCAGTACTTC
CASSLAQKGWRQETQYF
>TRBJ2-1|TRBV5-1|-|-
TGCGCCAGCAGCGGGGACCGCGACAATGAGCAGTTCTTC
CASSGDRDNEQFF
>TRBJ2-1|TRBV19|-|TRBD2
TGTGCCAGCGAGCCCGGGACTAGGTTCAATGAGCAGTTCTTC
CASEPGTRFNEQFF
>TRBJ2-5|TRBV2|-|TRBD2
TGTGCCAGCACTCCACAGGGACTAGCGGGAGGGATGTACCAAGAGACCCAGTACTTC
CASTPQGLAGGMYQETQYF
>TRBJ2-5|TRBV29-1|-|TRBD2
TGCAGCGTTGTTTTCGTGGGAGGGGAGACCCAGTACTTC
CSVVFVGGETQYF
>TRBJ2-1|TRBV4-3|few|TRBD2
TGCGCCAGCAGCCCTGGCGGGAGTGTCGATGAGCAGTTCTTC
CASSPGGSVDEQFF
>TRBJ1-5|TRBV30|few|-
TGTGCCTGGAGTGGGGGCAGCTCAAATAGCAATCAGCCCCAGCATTTT
CAWSGGSSNSNQPQHF
>TRBJ2-7|TRBV27|-|-
TGTGCCAGCAGAGCAGGGGAGAGGGAGCAGTACTTC
CASRAGEREQYF
>TRBJ2-6|TRBV28|-|-
TGTGCCACCTTGTTGAGCTCTGGGGCCAACGTCCTGACTTTC
CATLLSSGANVLTF
>TRBJ2-7|TRBV25-1|few|TRBD2
TGTGCCAGCAGTGAATGGGGGACTAGCGGGAGTGCCCACGAGCAGTACTTC
CASSEWGTSGSAHEQYF
>TRBJ1-2|TRBV29-1|-|-
TGCAGCGTTGCAGGGGTAGGAAACTATGGCTACACCTTC
CSVAGVGNYGYTF
>TRBJ1-1|TRBV6-1|few|-
TGTGCCAGCAGTGTTCACAGGACTGAAGCTTTCTTT
CASSVHRTEAFF
>TRBJ1-2|TRBV29-1|-|TRBD1
TGCAGCGGTGCGACAGGGGAAAACTATGGCTACACCTTC
CSGATGENYGYTF
>TRBJ2-1|TRBV5-1|-|TRBD1
TGCGCCAGCAGCTTGGCAGGGGACAGGGATTACAATGAGCAGTTCTTC
CASSLAGDRDYNEQFF
>TRBJ2-4|TRBV7-2|few|-
TGTGCCAGCAGTTTCAGGGTGGCCAAAAACATTCAGTACTTC
CASSFRVAKNIQYF
>TRBJ1-3|TRBV30|-|-
TGTGCTACATCAGGGACCTCTGGAAACACCATATATTTT
CATSGTSGNTIYF
>TRBJ2-7|TRBV28|-|-
TGTGCCAGCAGTGACCCCTCAAGCGTAAGCTCCTACGAGCAGTACTTC
CASSDPSSVSSYEQYF
>TRBJ2-2|TRBV29-1|few|TRBD1
TGCAGCGCATCGACAGGGGTCAACACCGGGGAGCTGTTTTTT
CSASTGVNTGELFF
>TRBJ2-5|TRBV9|few|-
TGTGCCAGCAGCGTAGGACAGGGAGGCGAGACCCAGTACTTC
CASSVGQGGETQYF
>TRBJ2-3|TRBV29-1|few|-
TGCAGCGTTGAAATCGGGACGAGCACAGATACGCAGTATTTT
CSVEIGTSTDTQYF
>TRBJ2-1|TRBV7-8|few|-
TGTGCCAGCAGCCCTGTACAGGGAATTTACAATGAGCAGTTCTTC
CASSPVQGIYNEQFF
>TRBJ1-5|TRBV4-1|-|TRBD1
TGCGCCAGCAGCCAGGGCTTTCCGGGACAGGGGTTTCAGCCCCAGCATTTT
CASSQGFPGQGFQPQHF
>TRBJ2-3|TRBV9|-|TRBD2
TGTGCCAGCAGCGAGGGGACTAGCGGGACTTACCAAGATACGCAGTATTTT
CASSEGTSGTYQDTQYF